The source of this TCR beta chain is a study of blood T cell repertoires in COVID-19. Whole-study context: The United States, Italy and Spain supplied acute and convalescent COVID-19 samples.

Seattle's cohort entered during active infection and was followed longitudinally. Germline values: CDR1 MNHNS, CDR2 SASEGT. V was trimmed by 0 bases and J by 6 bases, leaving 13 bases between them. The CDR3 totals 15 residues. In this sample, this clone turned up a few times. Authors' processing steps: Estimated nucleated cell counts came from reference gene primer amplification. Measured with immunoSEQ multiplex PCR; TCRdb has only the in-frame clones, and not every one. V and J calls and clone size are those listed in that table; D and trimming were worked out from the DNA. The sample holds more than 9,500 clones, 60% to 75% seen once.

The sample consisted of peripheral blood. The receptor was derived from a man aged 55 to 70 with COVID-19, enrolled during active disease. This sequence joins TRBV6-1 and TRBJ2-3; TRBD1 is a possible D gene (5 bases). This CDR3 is CASSEAQGQGDTQYF. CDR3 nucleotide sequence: TGTGCCAGCAGTGAAGCGCAGGGTCAAGGCGATACGCAGTATTTT.